The subject of this entry is one T cell receptor beta chain. RNA transcripts yielded amplified TCR beta CDR3 regions. HTBI primers drove first-round RT-PCR of the TCR CDR3. TCRdb re-called the multiplex PCR reads through MiXCR, storing one row per CDR3 protein. The sample holds fewer than 900,000 distinct CDR3 sequences, 16% seen once. This sample is part of a study of T cells in Graves' hyperthyroidism and ophthalmopathy. CDR1 and CDR2 (germline): DFQATT, SNEGSKA (reference sequence). V was cut by 4 bases and J by 0 bases, with 22 bases left in between. The CDR3 totals 18 residues. Specimen: blood. The J gene is TRBJ2-1, the V gene TRBV20-1; possible D gene TRBD1, 5 bases. This TCR derives from a man between 18 and 35 years old with Graves' hyperthyroidism. The DNA of the CDR3 is TGCAGTGCTACCAAACTCCCCTTAGGGGCAAGCTCCTACAATGAGCAGTTCTTC. It codes for CSATKLPLGASSYNEQFF.